A selection of T cell receptor beta chains follows, all from one sample in a study of cytomegalovirus exposure and HLA in healthy donors. This table comes from immunoSEQ multiplex PCR, and its TCRdb copy is limited to in-frame clones, with some not included. Of about 180,000 clones in the sample, more than 75% were seen once. The source material was PBMCs. The receptors here all came from a man aged 35-49 years in good health and CMV-seronegative. Both conserved end residues are part of each CDR3. The D gene is left open where the match is weak. Size values are once, few and many counts, or a class for expanded clones, and some rows have none.

j_call v_call d_call clone_size cdr3_nt cdr3_aa
TRBJ2-2 TRBV4-3 TRBD2 . TGCGCCAGCAGCAAGGGACTAGCGGGATACCGTAGGGAGCTGTTTTTT CASSKGLAGYRRELFF
TRBJ2-2 TRBV7-9 . . TGTGCCAGCAGCCCCGGACTTAGGAACACCGGGGAGCTGTTTTTT CASSPGLRNTGELFF
TRBJ2-5 TRBV10-3 . . TGTGCCATCAGTGAGCGGGGAGGAGAGACCCAGTACTTC CAISERGGETQYF
TRBJ2-7 TRBV11-2 TRBD2 . TGTGCCAGCAGCTTAGGCGGGAGCTCCTACGAGCAGTACTTC CASSLGGSSYEQYF
TRBJ2-5 TRBV7-2 TRBD2 once TGTGCCAGCACCAGGCTAGCGGGAGCCGTTCGGGAGACCCAGTACTTC CASTRLAGAVRETQYF
TRBJ1-2 TRBV5-4 . . TGTGCCAGCAGGTCCCCGGGTGGGACAAATTATGGCTACACCTTC CASRSPGGTNYGYTF
TRBJ2-1 TRBV5-1 TRBD2 few TGCGCCAGCAGCTTTCTAGCGGGGGGGCGTGATGAGCAGTTCTTC CASSFLAGGRDEQFF
TRBJ1-5 TRBV30 . . TGTGCCTGGAGTGCACCCCCCGGGGGCAATCAGCCCCAGCATTTT CAWSAPPGGNQPQHF
TRBJ2-3 TRBV6-6 TRBD2 . TGTGCCAGCAGTTACAGCGGGAGGGCTACAGATACGCAGTATTTT CASSYSGRATDTQYF
TRBJ2-3 TRBV7-8 TRBD2 . TGTGCCAGCAGCGCCACAATAGCGGGCCTCACAGATACGCAGTATTTT CASSATIAGLTDTQYF
TRBJ2-3 TRBV29-1 . . TGCAGCGTTGAAGTTTCCGAGAGCACAGATACGCAGTATTTT CSVEVSESTDTQYF
TRBJ2-1 TRBV11-3 . . TGTGCCAGCAGCTTAGATGGTCTAGCGTTGGGGTTTTACAATGAGCAGTTCTTC CASSLDGLALGFYNEQFF
TRBJ2-3 TRBV5-6 TRBD1 . TGTGCCAGCAGCAGGGACAGAAGACTCACAGATACGCAGTATTTT CASSRDRRLTDTQYF
TRBJ2-7 TRBV7-9 . once TGTGCCAGCAGCCCGAGGGGGACCGAGACCTACGAGCAGTACTTC CASSPRGTETYEQYF
TRBJ1-5 TRBV6-1 TRBD1 . TGTGCCAGCAGTGAAATTGGCAGGGGGACGTACAATCAGCCCCAGCATTTT CASSEIGRGTYNQPQHF
TRBJ1-2 TRBV7-8 TRBD1 . TGTGCCAGCAGCCTTAGTCAATCGGGACAGGGGTCTTTTGGCTACACCTTC CASSLSQSGQGSFGYTF
TRBJ2-4 TRBV14 TRBD2 . TGTGCCAGCAGCCAAACAACGGGCCGACTAGCGGGGAGTAAGGCCAAAAACATTCAGTACTTC CASSQTTGRLAGSKAKNIQYF
TRBJ2-7 TRBV4-1 . . TGCGCCAGCAGCCAAGATCAGGGCGACTACGAGCAGTACTTC CASSQDQGDYEQYF
TRBJ2-5 TRBV27 TRBD1 . TGTGCCAGCAGTTTATCCCGGACAGGAATAGAGACCCAGTACTTC CASSLSRTGIETQYF
TRBJ2-5 TRBV30 TRBD1 . TGTGCCTGGTACAGGGGTCAAGAGACCCAGTACTTC CAWYRGQETQYF
TRBJ1-1 TRBV30 . once TGTGCCTGGACGGGGGGCGGAACTGAAGCTTTCTTT CAWTGGGTEAFF
TRBJ2-3 TRBV6-6 TRBD2 . TGTGCCAGCAGTTTAGCGGGGGGCGACCGGGATACGCAGTATTTT CASSLAGGDRDTQYF
TRBJ2-2 TRBV7-2 . . TGTGCCAGCAGCGCCAGGGGAATCGGGGAGCTGTTTTTT CASSARGIGELFF
TRBJ2-5 TRBV13 . . TGTGCCAGCAGCTTAAGGGAGGCCGAGACCCAGTACTTC CASSLREAETQYF
TRBJ2-7 TRBV20-1 TRBD1 once TGCAGTGCTGAGGACAGGCGCGGGCAGTACTTC CSAEDRRGQYF
TRBJ1-2 TRBV28 . once TGTGCCAGCAGGCAGGCAGGCCAGAACTATGGCTACACCTTC CASRQAGQNYGYTF
TRBJ2-7 TRBV6-6 . . TGTGCCAGCAGTTACGTGGCGGCCGAACAGTACTTC CASSYVAAEQYF
TRBJ2-7 TRBV5-6 . . TGTGCCAGCAGCTTGCTACAGGGCCCCTACGAGCAGTACTTC CASSLLQGPYEQYF
TRBJ1-1 TRBV5-1 TRBD1 . TGCGCCAGCAGCTTGGGGTCAGGGGGCTTGGGCACTGAAGCTTTCTTT CASSLGSGGLGTEAFF
TRBJ1-1 TRBV6-5 . . TGTGCCAGCAGTTACGACAGAAACCCTAACACTGAAGCTTTCTTT CASSYDRNPNTEAFF
TRBJ1-2 TRBV11-2 . few TGTGCCAGCAGCTTAAACAGAGCTAACTATGGCTACACCTTC CASSLNRANYGYTF
TRBJ2-7 TRBV10-3 . . TGTGCCATCAGTGAGGCCGGACTGGAGTCCTACGAGCAGTACTTC CAISEAGLESYEQYF
TRBJ1-3 TRBV5-1 . . TGCGCCAGCAGCTTGGTGGACTTAAGTAGCTCTGGAAACACCATATATTTT CASSLVDLSSSGNTIYF
TRBJ2-7 TRBV7-3 TRBD1 . TGTGCCAGCAGCTTAAAAGTCCCGGGGACAGTGCTATACGAGCAGTACTTC CASSLKVPGTVLYEQYF
TRBJ1-1 TRBV28 . . TGTGCCAGCAGTTTACAGAACAGGAACACTGAAGCTTTCTTT CASSLQNRNTEAFF
TRBJ2-1 TRBV18 TRBD1 . TGTGCCAGCTCAAGACAGGGAGCCTACAATGAGCAGTTCTTC CASSRQGAYNEQFF
TRBJ1-2 TRBV28 TRBD1 . TGTGCCAGCAGCCGTACAGGGGGCGGAGGTGCTAACTATGGCTACACCTTC CASSRTGGGGANYGYTF
TRBJ2-1 TRBV6-4 TRBD2 . TGTGCCAGCAGTCGAAACCCACTAGCGGGGGGGAGCTCCTACAATGAACAGTTCTTC CASSRNPLAGGSSYNEQFF
TRBJ1-4 TRBV9 . . TGTGCCAGCAGCGTAGCGAATGGGGCCGCTAATGAAAAACTGTTTTTT CASSVANGAANEKLFF
TRBJ1-6 TRBV5-4 . . TGTGCCAGCAGCTGGGGGTCAGGGGATAATTCACCCCTCCACTTT CASSWGSGDNSPLHF
TRBJ2-3 TRBV4-1 . few TGCGCCAGCAGCCAAGTTTTGAGTAGCGTGGATACGCAGTATTTT CASSQVLSSVDTQYF
TRBJ2-1 TRBV10-1 TRBD2 once TGCGCCGGCAGAGGTCCGGAAACTAGCGCTTACAATGAGCAGTTCTTC CAGRGPETSAYNEQFF
TRBJ1-2 TRBV7-2 TRBD1 . TGTGCCAGCAGCTCAGACAGGGTGCGGGGCTACACCTTC CASSSDRVRGYTF
TRBJ2-7 TRBV19 . . TGTGCCAGTAGTCCCCCGGAGGGGGCCTCCTACGAGCAGTACTTC CASSPPEGASYEQYF
TRBJ1-2 TRBV5-6 TRBD1 . TGTGCCAGCAGCTCGGATCCGGGACAGGGATATGGCTACACCTTC CASSSDPGQGYGYTF
TRBJ2-5 TRBV5-1 TRBD2 few TGCGCCAGCAGCTCCCAGCGGGGATTCCAAGAGACCCAGTACTTC CASSSQRGFQETQYF
TRBJ1-3 TRBV29-1 . few TGCAGCGGCGGGGTGGCTGGAAACACCATATATTTT CSGGVAGNTIYF
TRBJ2-1 TRBV19 . . TGTGCCAGTAGGAAGCTCCCAGGCTACAATGAGCAGTTCTTC CASRKLPGYNEQFF
TRBJ2-3 TRBV28 TRBD2 . TGTGCCAGCAGTTTCGGGACTAGCGGGAGTACAGATACGCAGTATTTT CASSFGTSGSTDTQYF
TRBJ1-4 TRBV7-8 TRBD1 . TGTGCCAGCAGCCCCAAGGGGACAGGGAAAACTAATGAAAAACTGTTTTTT CASSPKGTGKTNEKLFF
TRBJ1-1 TRBV28 TRBD1 once TGTGCCAGCAGTCCACGGAGACAGGGGAACACTGAAGCTTTCTTT CASSPRRQGNTEAFF